Below, 17 T cell receptor beta chains from the same sample are listed, as sequenced in a study of T cells after yellow fever vaccination (dated by TCRdb to between 2018 and 2020). Receptor amplification or capture employed 5' RACE. Sequencer: Illumina HiSeq 2500. Using fastp at Q25 and MiXCR, TCRdb reprocessed the public reads and kept productive beta chains. Each CDR3 protein gets just one entry, which takes the most common genes and DNA from the rows behind it. This sample holds roughly 160,000 distinct CDR3 sequences; 6.5% to 8.5% were observed only once. The biggest ten clones account for 2.5% of the sample. This sample's treatment or condition label indicates: live attenuated yellow fever vaccine strain. The input for sequencing was CD4+ T cells sorted from PBMCs, taken less than 6 days after the first yellow fever vaccination. Source of these receptors: a man aged 18 to 35 who received the YFV17D yellow fever vaccine.

This clonotype showed up just a few times. The chain carries TRBV7-2 and TRBJ1-2; D gene uncertain. Germline V CDR1 and CDR2: SGHTA, FQGNSA. CDR3 size: 14 residues. The V gene lost 7 bases and the J gene lost 7 bases, with 19 bases spanning the gap. This chain's CDR3 is CASMPNPRSGGYTF. CDR3 DNA sequence: TGTGCCAGCATGCCTAACCCCAGAAGCGGTGGCTACACCTTC.

This clonotype was seen repeatedly, ten times or more. The chain is built from TRBV24-1 and TRBJ1-1; D is uncertain. The CDR3 spans 11 residues. Trimming shortened V by 5 bases and J by 11 bases, and 11 bases separated the two germline ends. Germline V lookup: CDR1 KGHDR, CDR2 SFDVKD. The CDR3 nucleotides are TGTGCCACCAGTGCTTTTAATGTGGCTTTCTTT. Its translation: CATSAFNVAFF.

This clonotype has at least ten counts. The chain recombines TRBV7-6 with TRBJ2-1; the D gene could be TRBD1 or TRBD2 (6 bases each). The CDR3 extends over 15 amino acids. From germline, CDR1 is SGHVS and CDR2 FNYEAQ. Deletions cut 0 bases from V and 2 bases from J, with 8 bases between. The chain's CDR3 is CASSLAEGAYNEQFF. The CDR3 DNA sequence: TGTGCCAGCAGCTTAGCGGAGGGGGCCTACAATGAGCAGTTCTTC.

The table lists this clonotype with many counts. The chain has TRBV7-2 and TRBJ2-7; maybe TRBD1 (6 bases). This CDR3 is 13 amino acids long. Germline CDR1 SGHTA, CDR2 FQGNSA. V lost 5 bases to trimming and J lost 5 bases, with 13 bases between them. CDR3 region: CASSTQQGNEQYF. The CDR3 DNA is TGTGCCAGCAGCACGCAACAGGGAAACGAGCAGTACTTC.

This clonotype appeared a few times. The chain recombines TRBV7-9 with TRBJ2-5, with 7 bases that match TRBD2. Germline V gene sequence: CDR1 SEHNR, CDR2 FQNEAQ (reference sequence). The CDR3 length is 14 residues. Trimming removed 4 bases from V and 3 bases from J; junction bases left unmatched: 5. DNA for the CDR3: TGTGCCAGCAGCTCCCCGGGGGGAGAAGAGACCCAGTACTTC. Translation gives CASSSPGGEETQYF. The variable domain in full, with the rest retrieved from reference TRBV7-9 and TRBJ2-5, is DTGVSQNPRHKITKRGQNVTFRCDPISEHNRLYWYRQTLGQGPEFLTYFQNEAQLEKSRLLSDRFSAERPKGSFSTLEIQRTEQGDSAMYLCASSSPGGEETQYFGPGTRLLVL.

The chain employs TRBV7-2 and TRBJ2-6; D uncertain. Germline V lookup: CDR1 SGHTA, CDR2 FQGNSA. Trimming left V 5 bases short and J 3 bases short, with 5 bases between. The CDR3 length is 13 residues. CDR3 protein: CASSPRGANVLTF. Here the CDR3 DNA reads TGTGCCAGCAGCCCCCGTGGGGCCAACGTCCTGACTTTC.

The chain combines TRBV5-5 with TRBJ2-7; the D is unclear. The CDR3 extends over 14 amino acids. Germline CDR1 reads SGHKS; CDR2 reads YYEKEE (reference sequence). V lost 5 bases to trimming and J lost 0 bases, with 12 bases between them. CDR3 sequence: CASSPGLLSYEQYF. DNA of the CDR3: TGTGCCAGCAGTCCCGGGCTCCTCTCCTACGAGCAGTACTTC.

This clonotype has ten or more counts. V usage is TRBV7-9 and J usage is TRBJ1-1; D may be TRBD1 (5 bases). CDR1 and CDR2 from the germline V gene are SEHNR and FQNEAQ (reference sequence). V lost 5 bases to trimming and J lost 1 base, with 17 bases between them. The CDR3 contains 16 residues. DNA for the CDR3: TGTGCCAGCAGCCCCCCCTGGGGGTTGAGGAACACTGAAGCTTTCTTT. It yields the protein CASSPPWGLRNTEAFF.

This clonotype was observed at least ten times. This chain uses TRBV5-1 with TRBJ2-7, with D possibly matching TRBD2 (6 bases). CDR1 is SGHRS, CDR2 YFSETQ, per germline. V was cut by 4 bases and J by 3 bases, with 8 bases left in between. CDR3 size: 12 residues. The CDR3 region is CASSPGLYEQYF. CDR3 nucleotide sequence: TGCGCCAGCAGCCCGGGACTCTACGAGCAGTACTTC.

This clonotype was seen at least ten times. The chain recombines TRBV4-2 with TRBJ1-1; D might be TRBD1 (6 bases). In germline, CDR1 is LGHNA, CDR2 YNFKEQ. There are 14 residues in the CDR3. V shed 0 bases and J shed 5 bases, with 10 bases lying between them. The CDR3 reads CASSQELGATEAFF. The CDR3 coding sequence is TGTGCCAGCAGCCAAGAGTTGGGGGCAACTGAAGCTTTCTTT.

The sample holds a few counts of this clonotype. This CDR3 is CASRFSGGYNEQFF. The DNA of the CDR3 is TGTGCCAGCCGGTTTAGCGGGGGCTACAATGAGCAGTTCTTC. The chain joins TRBV18 to TRBJ2-1; TRBD2 agrees at 9 bases. This CDR3 comprises 14 residues. J gave up 3 bases and V 8 bases, and 5 bases lay outside the gene matches. Germline CDR1 and CDR2: KGHSH and LQKENI.

This clonotype has a count of ten or more. This chain connects TRBV5-1 to TRBJ2-5; 9 bases align to TRBD1. V shed 4 bases and J 5 bases; nucleotides not matched to a gene: 6. This CDR3 region has 14 residues. CDR1 and CDR2 (germline): SGHRS, YFSETQ. CDR3 in amino acids: CASSPGTGSETQYF. DNA for the CDR3: TGCGCCAGCAGCCCGGGGACAGGGAGTGAGACCCAGTACTTC.

On this clonotype: This may be a read error, as it is one base from a much larger clone. The genes are TRBV24-1 and TRBJ1-1; D is uncertain. The CDR3 runs 8 residues. From germline, CDR1 is KGHDR and CDR2 SFDVKD. Here the CDR3 reads CATSEFLF. DNA for the CDR3: TGTGCCACCAGTGAGTTCCTATTT.

This clonotype has more than one count but fewer than ten. The rearrangement joins TRBV5-4 to TRBJ2-3; 9 bases map to TRBD1. Looked up from germline, CDR1 is SGHNT and CDR2 is YYREEE (reference sequence). V gave up 2 bases and J gave up 2 bases; unmatched junction bases: 3. The CDR3 extends over 15 amino acids. The CDR3 DNA follows: TGTGCCAGCAGCTTTGGGACAGGGCCCACAGATACGCAGTATTTT. Its translation: CASSFGTGPTDTQYF.

This clonotype was observed a few times. This chain connects TRBV5-6 to TRBJ1-6, with D possibly TRBD1 on 5 matching bases. CDR1 and CDR2 from the germline V gene are SGHDT and YYEEEE. This CDR3 has 14 amino acids. Trimming removed 4 bases at V and 10 bases at J, with 15 bases between. The CDR3 nucleotides read TGTGCCAGCAGCCGCTACAGGAGAGCATCACCCCTCCACTTT. Translation: CASSRYRRASPLHF.

This clonotype has ten or more counts. This sequence joins TRBV4-3 and TRBJ2-5; D gene uncertain. Germline CDR1 is LGHNA and CDR2 is YSLEER. V shed 0 bases and J shed 7 bases, with 12 bases lying between them. The CDR3 is 14 residues long. The DNA of the CDR3 is TGCGCCAGCAGCCAAGAGGCATCGGCCTCGACCCAGTACTTC. Protein sequence: CASSQEASASTQYF.

This clonotype was seen ten or more times. The rearrangement uses TRBV7-9 and TRBJ1-2, with D perhaps TRBD1 (6 bases). Germline V gene sequence: CDR1 SEHNR, CDR2 FQNEAQ (reference sequence). The V gene lost 6 bases and the J gene lost 5 bases, with 13 bases spanning the gap. This CDR3 contains 13 residues. CDR3 in amino acids: CASSTGPSYGYTF. The CDR3 coding sequence is TGTGCCAGCAGTACAGGGCCTTCTTATGGCTACACCTTC.